This T cell receptor (beta chain) was obtained from a study of T cells in Graves' hyperthyroidism and ophthalmopathy. General study findings and limits: The majority of expanded thyroid clonotypes above 0.001 also appeared in blood. The model predicted ophthalmopathy a median approximately 6.3 months before onset.

These patients, aged 18 to 65, had recently diagnosed hyperthyroidism lasting under 2 months. Isolation of PBMCs was performed on about 9.9 ml fresh peripheral blood. Germline-derived CDR1 and CDR2 are SGHRS and YFSETQ. V was trimmed by 0 bases and J by 2 bases, leaving 9 bases between them. The CDR3 covers 14 residues. This clonotype has ten or more counts. Its cognate antigen is unknown. The TCR beta CDR3 regions underwent amplification using RNA transcripts as the source. TCR CDR3 underwent first-round RT-PCR with the HTBI primer set. Using its own MiXCR run on the multiplex PCR reads, TCRdb lists one record per CDR3 protein. The repertoire holds about 380,000 distinct CDR3 sequences, about 14% seen once, with approximately 10% in the top ten.

The sequencing sample was made of blood. The chain recombines TRBV5-1 with TRBJ2-7; D ambiguous. This sequence was found in a woman aged 60-75 years with Graves' hyperthyroidism. Here the CDR3 reads CASSLATLAYEQYF. For the CDR3, the DNA is TGCGCCAGCAGCTTGGCCACCTTGGCCTACGAGCAGTACTTC.